The source of this T cell receptor beta chain is a study of blood T cell repertoires in COVID-19. As for the study in general: Samples representing acute and convalescent COVID-19 were sourced from the United States, Italy and Spain.

Per the original methods: Reference gene primer amplification gave estimated nucleated cell counts. Profiling relied on immunoSEQ multiplex PCR, and the TCRdb table lists in-frame clones only, not all of them. That table is the source of V, J and clone size, and D and trimming were worked out from the DNA. This sample has more than 100,000 clones, with 85% to 90% found just once. The germline V gene encodes CDR1 MNHEY and CDR2 SVGEGT. The ends lost 2 bases at V and 4 bases at J; junction bases unmatched: 6. This CDR3 is 16 amino acids long. The sample comprised peripheral blood. This sequence originates from a woman aged 45-65 years with active or convalescent COVID-19. The chain employs TRBV6-2 or TRBV6-3 and TRBJ2-3, with 10 bases that match TRBD2. In DNA, the CDR3 is TGTGCCAGCAGTTACCTAGCGGGAGAATTTTCAGATACGCAGTATTTT. Protein sequence: CASSYLAGEFSDTQYF.